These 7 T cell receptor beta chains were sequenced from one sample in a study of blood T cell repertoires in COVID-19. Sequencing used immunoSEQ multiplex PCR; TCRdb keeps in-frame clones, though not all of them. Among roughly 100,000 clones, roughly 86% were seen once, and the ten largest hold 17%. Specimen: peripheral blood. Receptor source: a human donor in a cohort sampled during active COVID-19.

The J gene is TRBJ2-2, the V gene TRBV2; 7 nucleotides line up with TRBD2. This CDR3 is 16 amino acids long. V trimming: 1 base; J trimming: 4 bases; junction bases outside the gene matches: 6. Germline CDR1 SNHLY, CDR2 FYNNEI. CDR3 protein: CASSEGRASGTGELFF. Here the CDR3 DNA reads TGTGCCAGCAGTGAAGGTCGGGCTAGCGGCACCGGGGAGCTGTTTTTT.

The CDR3 region is CASSVVQGGQETQYF. CDR3 sequence (DNA): TGTGCCAGCAGCGTTGTACAGGGTGGCCAAGAGACCCAGTACTTC. J is TRBJ2-5 and V is TRBV9; the D gene is possibly TRBD1 (6 bases). The CDR3 runs 15 residues. Germline-derived CDR1 and CDR2 are SGDLS and YYNGEE. V was trimmed by 2 bases and J by 1 base, leaving 12 bases between them.

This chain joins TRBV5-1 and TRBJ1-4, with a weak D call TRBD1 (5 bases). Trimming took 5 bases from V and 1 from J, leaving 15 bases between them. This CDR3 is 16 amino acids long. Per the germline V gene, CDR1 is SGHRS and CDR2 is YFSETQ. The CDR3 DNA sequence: TGCGCCAGCAGAAGCCAGGGATCGGGAACTAATGAAAAACTGTTTTTT. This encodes CASRSQGSGTNEKLFF.

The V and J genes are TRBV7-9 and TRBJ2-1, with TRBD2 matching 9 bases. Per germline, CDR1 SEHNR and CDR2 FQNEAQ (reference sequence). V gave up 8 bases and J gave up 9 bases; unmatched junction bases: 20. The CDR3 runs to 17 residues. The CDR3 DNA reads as TGTGCCAGCTCTACCCTTGGCGGGGGGGCCAGGTATCTTGAGCAGTTCTTC. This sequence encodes CASSTLGGGARYLEQFF.

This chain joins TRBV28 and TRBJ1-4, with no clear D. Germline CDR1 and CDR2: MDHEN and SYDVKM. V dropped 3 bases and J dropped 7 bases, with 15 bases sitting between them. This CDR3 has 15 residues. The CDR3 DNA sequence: TGTGCCAGCAGTTTGACGGGCCAGCGGGGTGAAAAACTGTTTTTT. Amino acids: CASSLTGQRGEKLFF.

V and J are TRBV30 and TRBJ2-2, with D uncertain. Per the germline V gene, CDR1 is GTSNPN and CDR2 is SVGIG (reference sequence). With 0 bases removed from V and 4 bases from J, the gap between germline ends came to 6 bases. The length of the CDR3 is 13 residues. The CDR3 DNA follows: TGTGCCTGGAGTGTATGGGCCACCGGGGAGCTGTTTTTT. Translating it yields CAWSVWATGELFF. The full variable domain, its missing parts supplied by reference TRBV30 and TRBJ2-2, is SQTIHQWPATLVQPVGSPLSLECTVEGTSNPNLYWYRQAAGRGLQLLFYSVGIGQISSEVPQNLSASRPQDRQFILSSKKLLLSDSGFYLCAWSVWATGELFFGEGSRLTVL.

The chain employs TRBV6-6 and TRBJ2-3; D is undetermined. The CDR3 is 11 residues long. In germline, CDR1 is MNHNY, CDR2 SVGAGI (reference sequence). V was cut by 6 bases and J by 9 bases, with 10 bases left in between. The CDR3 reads CASSPSETQYF. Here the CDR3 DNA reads TGTGCCAGCAGCCCCTCGGAGACGCAGTATTTT.